This T cell receptor beta chain was sequenced in a study of Ad26.COV2.S vaccination and SARS-CoV-2 variants. Study-level background: Enrollment placed the donor in the COV1001 Ad26.COV2.S trial arm. Intramuscularly, Ad26.COV2.S was given either once or twice, 56 days apart. General study findings and limits: Non-spike TCR breadth did not differ much between vaccine and placebo recipients.

The table came from immunoSEQ multiplex PCR; TCRdb's copy has only in-frame clones and leaves some out. The sample has roughly 350,000 clones, 86% seen once. As for treatment: 15 to 20 received Ad26.COV2.S at low or high dose, single or two shots; roughly 5 received placebo; per-sample allocation not given. Each sample was drawn 63 days after the first injection (of vaccine or placebo). This adult donor, from Boston, was 18-55 years old. The table lists this clone with a count of one. Its antigen is not identified. Germline V gene data show CDR1 as SGHTA and CDR2 as FQGNSA. The CDR3 extends over 14 amino acids. V was trimmed by 7 bases and J by 6 bases, leaving 19 bases between them.

The rearrangement uses TRBV7-2 and TRBJ2-7, with D possibly matching TRBD1 (6 bases). The starting material was peripheral blood, obtained in a trial of Ad26.COV2.S vaccine versus placebo. The TCR comes from a person between 18 and 60 years old who received the Ad26.COV2.S COVID-19 vaccine or a placebo. CDR3 loop: CASTQQGTAAEQYF. CDR3 DNA: TGTGCCAGCACCCAACAGGGAACTGCAGCCGAGCAGTACTTC.